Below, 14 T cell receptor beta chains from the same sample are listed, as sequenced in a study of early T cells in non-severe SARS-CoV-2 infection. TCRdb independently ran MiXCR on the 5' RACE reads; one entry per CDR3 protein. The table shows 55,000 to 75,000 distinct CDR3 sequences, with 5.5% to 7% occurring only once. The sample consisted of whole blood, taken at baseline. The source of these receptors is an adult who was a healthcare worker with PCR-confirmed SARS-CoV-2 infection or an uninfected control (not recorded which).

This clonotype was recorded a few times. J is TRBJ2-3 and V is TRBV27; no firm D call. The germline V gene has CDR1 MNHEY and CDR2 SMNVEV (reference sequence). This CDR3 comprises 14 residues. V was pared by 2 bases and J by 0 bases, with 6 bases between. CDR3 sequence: CASSLVGSTDTQYF. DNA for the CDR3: TGTGCCAGCAGTTTAGTCGGTAGCACAGATACGCAGTATTTT.

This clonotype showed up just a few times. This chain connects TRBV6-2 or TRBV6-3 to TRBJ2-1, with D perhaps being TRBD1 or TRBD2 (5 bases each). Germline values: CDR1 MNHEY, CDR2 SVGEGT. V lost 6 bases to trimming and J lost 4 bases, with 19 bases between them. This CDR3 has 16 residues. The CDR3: CASRPLGVLWYNEQFF. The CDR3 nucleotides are TGTGCCAGCAGACCATTGGGGGTCTTATGGTACAATGAGCAGTTCTTC.

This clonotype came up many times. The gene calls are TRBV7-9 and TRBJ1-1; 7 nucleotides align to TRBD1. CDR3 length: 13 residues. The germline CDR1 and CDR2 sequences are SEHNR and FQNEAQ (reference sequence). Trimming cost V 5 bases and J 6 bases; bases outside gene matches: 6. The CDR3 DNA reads TGTGCCAGCAGCCCAGGGGGATCGGCTGAAGCTTTCTTT. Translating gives CASSPGGSAEAFF.

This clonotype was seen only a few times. CDR3: CASSRGPTNEKLFF. In DNA, the CDR3 is TGTGCCAGCAGCAGGGGCCCAACTAATGAAAAACTGTTTTTT. The chain has TRBV9 and TRBJ1-4, with a tentative D call TRBD1 (5 bases). Per the germline V gene, CDR1 is SGDLS and CDR2 is YYNGEE. The V end lost 4 bases, the J end lost 0 bases, and 7 bases lay between the germline ends. There are 14 residues in the CDR3.

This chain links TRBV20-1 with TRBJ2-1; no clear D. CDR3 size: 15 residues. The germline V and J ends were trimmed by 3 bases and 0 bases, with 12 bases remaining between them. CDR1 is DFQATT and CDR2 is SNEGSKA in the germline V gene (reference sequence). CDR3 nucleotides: TGCAGTGCTAGGTCTGAGAGGAGCTCCTACAATGAGCAGTTCTTC. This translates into CSARSERSSYNEQFF.

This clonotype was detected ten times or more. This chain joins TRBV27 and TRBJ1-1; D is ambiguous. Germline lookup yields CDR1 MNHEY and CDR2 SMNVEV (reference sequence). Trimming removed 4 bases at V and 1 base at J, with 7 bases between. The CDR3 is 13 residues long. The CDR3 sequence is CASSWTANTEAFF. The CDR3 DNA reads TGTGCCAGCAGTTGGACGGCGAACACTGAAGCTTTCTTT.

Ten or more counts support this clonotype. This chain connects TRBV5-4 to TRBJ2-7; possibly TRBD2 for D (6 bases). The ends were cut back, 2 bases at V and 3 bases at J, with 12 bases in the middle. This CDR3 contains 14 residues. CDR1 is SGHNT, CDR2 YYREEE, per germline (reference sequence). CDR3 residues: CASSFEGGSYEQYF. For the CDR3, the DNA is TGTGCCAGCAGCTTCGAGGGAGGTAGCTACGAGCAGTACTTC.

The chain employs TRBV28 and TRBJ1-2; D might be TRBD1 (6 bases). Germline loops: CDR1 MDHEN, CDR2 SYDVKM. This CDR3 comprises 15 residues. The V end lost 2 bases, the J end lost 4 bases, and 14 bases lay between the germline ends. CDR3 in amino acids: CASSLLSDRGYGYTF. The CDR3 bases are TGTGCCAGCAGTTTACTTTCGGACAGAGGCTATGGCTACACCTTC.

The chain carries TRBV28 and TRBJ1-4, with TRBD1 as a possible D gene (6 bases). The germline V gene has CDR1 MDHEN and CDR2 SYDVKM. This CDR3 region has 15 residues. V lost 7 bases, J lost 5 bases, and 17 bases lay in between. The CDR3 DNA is TGTGCCAGCACAAGTCTTGACAGGCGGAATGAAAAACTGTTTTTT. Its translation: CASTSLDRRNEKLFF.

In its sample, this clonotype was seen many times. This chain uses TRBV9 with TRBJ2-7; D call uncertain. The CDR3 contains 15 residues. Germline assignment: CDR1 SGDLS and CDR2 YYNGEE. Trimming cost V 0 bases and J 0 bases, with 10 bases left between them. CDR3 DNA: TGTGCCAGCAGCGTAGGGTGGTCGAGCTCCTACGAGCAGTACTTC. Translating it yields CASSVGWSSSYEQYF. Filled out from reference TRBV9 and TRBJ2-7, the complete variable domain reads DSGVTQTPKHLITATGQRVTLRCSPRSGDLSVYWYQQSLDQGLQFLIQYYNGEERAKGNILERFSAQQFPDLHSELNLSSLELGDSALYFCASSVGWSSSYEQYFGPGTRLTVT.

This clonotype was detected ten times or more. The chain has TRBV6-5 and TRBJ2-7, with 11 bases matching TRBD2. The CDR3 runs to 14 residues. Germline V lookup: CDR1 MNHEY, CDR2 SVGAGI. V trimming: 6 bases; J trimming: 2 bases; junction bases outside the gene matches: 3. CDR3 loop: CASSRGLAAYEQYF. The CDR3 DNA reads TGTGCCAGCAGCAGGGGACTAGCGGCCTACGAGCAGTACTTC.

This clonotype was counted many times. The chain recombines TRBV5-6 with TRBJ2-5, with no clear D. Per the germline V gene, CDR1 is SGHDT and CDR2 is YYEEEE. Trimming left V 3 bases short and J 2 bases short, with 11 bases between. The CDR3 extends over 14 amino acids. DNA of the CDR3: TGTGCCAGCAGCTGGGGTACGGTACAAGAGACCCAGTACTTC. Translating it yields CASSWGTVQETQYF.

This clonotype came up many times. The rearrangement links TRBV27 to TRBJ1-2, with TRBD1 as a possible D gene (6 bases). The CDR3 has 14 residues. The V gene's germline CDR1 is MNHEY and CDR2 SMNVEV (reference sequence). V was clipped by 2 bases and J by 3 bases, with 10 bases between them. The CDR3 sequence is CASSLVTGHYGYTF. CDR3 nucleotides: TGTGCCAGCAGTTTAGTGACAGGCCACTATGGCTACACCTTC.

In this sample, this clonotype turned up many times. The CDR3 DNA sequence: TGTGCCAGCTCGGGAAGGGGACAGGGGGCGTCCCTCGACGAGCAGTACTTC. Translation: CASSGRGQGASLDEQYF. The chain links TRBV6-5 to TRBJ2-7; 12 nucleotides agree with TRBD1. The trim removed 8 bases at V and 5 bases at J, leaving 16 bases unmatched. From germline, CDR1 is MNHEY and CDR2 SVGAGI. The CDR3 runs to 17 residues.